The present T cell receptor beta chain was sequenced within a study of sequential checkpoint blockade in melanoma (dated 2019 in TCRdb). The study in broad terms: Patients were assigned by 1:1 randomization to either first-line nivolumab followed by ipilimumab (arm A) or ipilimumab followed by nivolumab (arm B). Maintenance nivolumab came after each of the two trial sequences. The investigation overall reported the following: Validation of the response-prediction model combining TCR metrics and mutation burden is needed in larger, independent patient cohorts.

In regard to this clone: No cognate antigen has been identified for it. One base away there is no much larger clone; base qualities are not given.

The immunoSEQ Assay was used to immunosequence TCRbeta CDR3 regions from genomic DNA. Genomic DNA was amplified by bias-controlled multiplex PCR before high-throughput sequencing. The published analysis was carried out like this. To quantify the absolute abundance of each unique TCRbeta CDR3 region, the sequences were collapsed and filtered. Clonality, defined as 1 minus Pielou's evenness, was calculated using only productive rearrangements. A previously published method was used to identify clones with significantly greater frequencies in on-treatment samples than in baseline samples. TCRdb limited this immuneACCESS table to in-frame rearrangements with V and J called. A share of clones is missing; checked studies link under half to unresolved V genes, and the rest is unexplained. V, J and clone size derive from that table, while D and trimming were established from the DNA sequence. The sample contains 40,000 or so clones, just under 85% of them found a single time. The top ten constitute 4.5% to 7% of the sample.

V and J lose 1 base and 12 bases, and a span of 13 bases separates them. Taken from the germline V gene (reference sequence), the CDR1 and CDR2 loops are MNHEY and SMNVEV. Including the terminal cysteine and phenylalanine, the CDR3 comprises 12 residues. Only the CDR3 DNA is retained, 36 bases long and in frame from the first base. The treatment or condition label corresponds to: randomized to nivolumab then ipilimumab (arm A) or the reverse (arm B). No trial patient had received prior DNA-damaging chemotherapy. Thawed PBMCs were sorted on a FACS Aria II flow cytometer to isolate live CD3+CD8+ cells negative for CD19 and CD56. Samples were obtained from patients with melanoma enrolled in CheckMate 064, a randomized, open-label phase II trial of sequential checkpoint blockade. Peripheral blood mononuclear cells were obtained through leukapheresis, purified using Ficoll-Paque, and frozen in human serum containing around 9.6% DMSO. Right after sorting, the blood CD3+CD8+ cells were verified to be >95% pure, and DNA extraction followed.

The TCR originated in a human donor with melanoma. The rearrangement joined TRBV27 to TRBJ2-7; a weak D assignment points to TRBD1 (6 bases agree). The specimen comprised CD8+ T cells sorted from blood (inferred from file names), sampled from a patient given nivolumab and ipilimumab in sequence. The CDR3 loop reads CASSLWGTSLYF. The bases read TGTGCCAGCAGTTTATGGGGGACAAGTCTGTACTTC.